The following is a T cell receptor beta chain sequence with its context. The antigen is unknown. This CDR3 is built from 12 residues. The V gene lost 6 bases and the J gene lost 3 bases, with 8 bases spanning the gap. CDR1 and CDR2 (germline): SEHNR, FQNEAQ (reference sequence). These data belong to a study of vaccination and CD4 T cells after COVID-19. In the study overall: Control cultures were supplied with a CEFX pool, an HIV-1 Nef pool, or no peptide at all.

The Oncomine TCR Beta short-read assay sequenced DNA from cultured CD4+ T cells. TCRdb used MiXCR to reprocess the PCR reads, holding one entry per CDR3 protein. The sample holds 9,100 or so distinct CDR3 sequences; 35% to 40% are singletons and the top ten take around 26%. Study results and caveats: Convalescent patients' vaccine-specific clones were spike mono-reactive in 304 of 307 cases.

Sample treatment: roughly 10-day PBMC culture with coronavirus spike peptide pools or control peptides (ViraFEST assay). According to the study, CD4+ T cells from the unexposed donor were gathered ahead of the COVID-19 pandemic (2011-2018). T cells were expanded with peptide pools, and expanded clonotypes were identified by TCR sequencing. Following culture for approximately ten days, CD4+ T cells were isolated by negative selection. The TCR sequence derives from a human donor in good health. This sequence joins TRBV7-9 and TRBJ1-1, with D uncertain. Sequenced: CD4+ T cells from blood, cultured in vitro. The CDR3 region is CASSPEDTEAFF. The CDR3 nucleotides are TGTGCCAGCAGTCCGGAGGACACTGAAGCTTTCTTT. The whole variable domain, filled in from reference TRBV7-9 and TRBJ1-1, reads DTGVSQNPRHKITKRGQNVTFRCDPISEHNRLYWYRQTLGQGPEFLTYFQNEAQLEKSRLLSDRFSAERPKGSFSTLEIQRTEQGDSAMYLCASSPEDTEAFFGQGTRLTVV.